Here is one T cell receptor beta chain with its context. Its antigen is as yet unknown. The CDR3 end lies 3 residues beyond the end of the read and is filled in from the germline J gene. The data are from a study of Tregs in tolerant kidney transplant recipients. Overall study findings and caveats: The small number of patients limits these findings pending further validation. Nucleotide sequences could not be compared across some patients' samples due to primer changes.

Per the germline V gene, CDR1 is SGHDT and CDR2 is YYEEEE. Trimming cost V 0 bases and J 6 bases; bases outside gene matches: 6. This CDR3 comprises 15 residues. The nonmyeloablative bone marrow transplants came from related graft donors, with transient mixed chimerism. Unstimulated Tregs (CD4+CD25+CD127-) and CD4+CD25- non-Tregs were sorted from PBMCs. Libraries were prepared by immunoSEQ multiplex PCR; TCRdb keeps only in-frame clonotypes and omits some of them. The sample's table shows about 6,300 clones. The sequencing here drew on CD4+ T cells from blood (PBMCs), taken 6 months after the transplant. The sequence came from a human patient who received a combined kidney and bone marrow transplant. A subset of T cells may come from the graft donor. This chain joins TRBV5-6 and TRBJ1-5, with 7 positions matching TRBD1. The CDR3 reads CASSLAAGGGQPQHF. CDR3 DNA (partial): TGTGCCAGCAGCTTGGCCGCAGGGGGTGGTCAGCCC.